The 30 T cell receptor beta chains below were found in one sample sequenced in a study of response to subunit inactivated influenza vaccine. TCRdb itself ran the RT-PCR reads through MiXCR, one entry per CDR3 protein. The sample has approximately 310,000 distinct CDR3 sequences, roughly a fifth seen once. Sequenced material: PBMCs from blood, taken approximately 20 months after vaccination. The receptors stem from a man aged 50 to 69 who received an inactivated influenza vaccine.

This clonotype was counted a few times. This sequence joins TRBV5-1 and TRBJ2-5, with D perhaps TRBD2 (5 bases). Trimming stripped 0 bases from V and 4 bases from J, with 10 bases between. CDR1 SGHRS and CDR2 YFSETQ come from the germline V gene. The CDR3 is made up of 14 amino acids. The chain's CDR3 is CASSLAFGRETQYF. Written as DNA, the CDR3 is TGCGCCAGCAGCTTGGCCTTTGGGAGAGAGACCCAGTACTTC.

This clonotype was observed a handful of times. CDR3 nucleotide sequence: TGTGCCAGCAGCTTAGGGCGGGGGGGCTACGAGCAGTACTTC. It yields the protein CASSLGRGGYEQYF. The V gene is TRBV7-2, the J gene TRBJ2-7; TRBD2 matches 9 bases. CDR3 size: 14 residues. Germline CDR1 and CDR2: SGHTA and FQGNSA. The V gene end was trimmed by 1 base and the J gene end by 3 bases; junction bases not matched to a gene: 1. The variable domain in full, completed from reference TRBV7-2 and TRBJ2-7, reads GAGVSQSPSNKVTEKGKDVELRCDPISGHTALYWYRQSLGQGLEFLIYFQGNSAPDKSGLPSDRFSAERTGGSVSTLTIQRTQQEDSAVYLCASSLGRGGYEQYFGPGTRLTVT.

This clonotype was recorded a few times. V is TRBV10-3 and J is TRBJ2-3, with a possible D match to TRBD2 (5 bases). V was pared by 10 bases and J by 2 bases, with 16 bases between. The germline CDR1 and CDR2 sequences are ENHRY and SYGVKD. The CDR3 covers 14 residues. The CDR3 sequence: CASWTGSPTDTQYF. The CDR3 bases are TGTGCCAGCTGGACTGGCTCCCCCACAGATACGCAGTATTTT.

This clonotype was observed once. V usage is TRBV18 and J usage is TRBJ2-4; TRBD1 might be the D (6 bases). The ends were cut back, 2 bases at V and 2 bases at J, with 16 bases in the middle. The CDR3 has 17 residues. CDR1 and CDR2 (germline): KGHSH, LQKENI. This chain's CDR3 is CASSPGAGVSSKNIQYF. In DNA form, the CDR3 reads TGTGCCAGCTCACCAGGCGCAGGGGTTTCATCCAAAAACATTCAGTACTTC.

The V and J genes are TRBV2 and TRBJ1-5; D remains unclear. With 2 bases removed from V and 0 bases from J, the gap between germline ends came to 8 bases. The germline gives CDR1 SNHLY, CDR2 FYNNEI. The CDR3 sequence is 15 residues long. Here the CDR3 reads CASSESANSNQPQHF. CDR3 nucleotides: TGTGCCAGCAGTGAATCTGCGAATAGCAATCAGCCCCAGCATTTT.

The rearrangement joins TRBV3-1 to TRBJ2-5; a weak D match, TRBD1 (7 bases). Germline V CDR1 and CDR2: LGHDT, YNNKEL (reference sequence). CDR3 size: 15 residues. Trimming removed 4 bases from V and 2 bases from J, with 14 bases in between. CDR3 sequence reads: CASSPGGTVQETQYF. CDR3 coding DNA: TGTGCCAGCAGCCCTGGCGGGACAGTACAAGAGACCCAGTACTTC.

This clonotype was found a few times. This rearrangement joins TRBV19 to TRBJ1-1, with no clear D. CDR3 size: 14 residues. CDR1 and CDR2 from the germline V gene are LNHDA and SQIVND (reference sequence). V was pared by 5 bases and J by 1 base, with 11 bases between. The CDR3 reads CASSVGFENTEAFF. The CDR3 DNA reads as TGTGCCAGTAGTGTCGGGTTTGAGAACACTGAAGCTTTCTTT.

This clonotype came up a few times. This chain connects TRBV19 to TRBJ2-3, with D possibly matching TRBD2 (6 bases). This CDR3 has 17 residues. V lost 7 bases to trimming and J lost 6 bases, with 26 bases between them. Germline V CDR1 and CDR2: LNHDA, SQIVND (reference sequence). The CDR3 spells CASTVLGGATQSDTQYF. In DNA, the CDR3 is TGTGCCAGTACCGTCCTCGGCGGGGCGACCCAATCCGATACGCAGTATTTT.

This clonotype was observed at least ten times. The rearrangement joins TRBV29-1 to TRBJ1-1; 8 bases are shared with TRBD1. Per germline, CDR1 SQVTM and CDR2 ANQGSEA. The CDR3 runs 13 residues. The V segment lost 6 bases and the J segment 2 bases; nucleotides outside the gene matches: 5. The CDR3 sequence is CSVKGQANTEAFF. The CDR3 DNA reads TGCAGCGTGAAGGGACAGGCCAACACTGAAGCTTTCTTT.

The chain joins TRBV12-3 or TRBV12-4 to TRBJ2-4; a weak D match, TRBD2 (6 bases). V dropped 7 bases and J dropped 0 bases, with 13 bases sitting between them. This CDR3 is built from 15 residues. The chain's CDR3 is CASTGGALAKNIQYF. CDR3 DNA sequence: TGTGCCAGCACTGGAGGGGCCCTAGCCAAAAACATTCAGTACTTC.

This clonotype was observed at least ten times. The chain is built from TRBV12-3 or TRBV12-4 and TRBJ1-2; weak D call: TRBD1 (6 bases). Trimming removed 1 base at V and 5 bases at J, with 11 bases between. This CDR3 spans 14 amino acids. The DNA for the CDR3 is TGTGCCAGCAGTTTAGGTCCCCAGGGGTATGGCTACACCTTC. It codes for CASSLGPQGYGYTF.

This chain links TRBV4-3 with TRBJ1-6; no clear D gene. Per the germline V gene, CDR1 is LGHNA and CDR2 is YSLEER. This CDR3 is built from 16 residues. With 4 bases removed from V and 5 bases from J, the gap between germline ends came to 15 bases. This chain's CDR3 is CASSLKVAKNNSPLHF. Written as DNA, the CDR3 is TGCGCCAGCAGCCTCAAAGTAGCGAAGAATAATTCACCCCTCCACTTT.

This chain links TRBV6-2 or TRBV6-3 with TRBJ2-2; TRBD2 agrees at 7 bases. After removal of 10 bases from V and 1 base from J, the junction contained 12 bases not matched to a gene. Germline loops: CDR1 MNHEY, CDR2 SVGEGT. The CDR3 contains 16 residues. The CDR3 DNA follows: TGTGCCATAAATCGGGGACTACCATGGAACACCGGGGAGCTGTTTTTT. The encoded protein is CAINRGLPWNTGELFF.

Only one count was recorded for this clonotype. This chain connects TRBV5-5 to TRBJ2-5, with a tentative D call TRBD1 (6 bases). Trimming shortened V by 0 bases and J by 5 bases, and 11 bases separated the two germline ends. Germline V gene sequence: CDR1 SGHKS, CDR2 YYEKEE (reference sequence). The CDR3 has 14 amino acids. In DNA form, the CDR3 reads TGTGCCAGCAGCTTGGCAGGGGCCAGGGAGACCCAGTACTTC. Encoded protein: CASSLAGARETQYF. The full variable domain, completed using reference TRBV5-5 and TRBJ2-5, is DAGVTQSPTHLIKTRGQQVTLRCSPISGHKSVSWYQQVLGQGPQFIFQYYEKEERGRGNFPDRFSARQFPNYSSELNVNALLLGDSALYLCASSLAGARETQYFGPGTRLLVL.

This clonotype was detected only a few times. V is TRBV4-2 and J is TRBJ1-2; D is uncertain. CDR1 LGHNA and CDR2 YNFKEQ come from the germline V gene. Trimming took 3 bases from V and 6 from J, leaving 17 bases between them. CDR3 length equals 15 residues. CDR3 sequence: CASSQNFPARDGYTF. Here the CDR3 DNA reads TGTGCCAGCAGCCAGAATTTCCCTGCTAGGGATGGCTACACCTTC.

The sample holds a few counts of this clonotype. The chain combines TRBV19 with TRBJ1-1, with D maybe TRBD1 (5 bases). Germline CDR1 is LNHDA and CDR2 is SQIVND (reference sequence). The V and J ends lost 1 base and 1 base respectively, with 10 bases between them. CDR3 length equals 15 residues. For the CDR3, the DNA is TGTGCCAGTAGTATAGGGGATACAGGGAACACTGAAGCTTTCTTT. This gives the protein CASSIGDTGNTEAFF.

The CDR3 is CSVEARSSYNEQFF. The CDR3 nucleotides are TGCAGCGTTGAAGCCAGGAGCTCCTACAATGAGCAGTTCTTC. This chain joins TRBV29-1 and TRBJ2-1, with no clear D. CDR1 is SQVTM and CDR2 is ANQGSEA in the germline V gene. V lost 1 base to trimming and J lost 0 bases, with 7 bases between them. The CDR3 has 14 residues.

The V call is TRBV9, the J call TRBJ1-2, with a weak D call TRBD1 (6 bases). The ends were cut back, 3 bases at V and 7 bases at J, with 10 bases in the middle. The CDR3 spans 12 residues. Germline V lookup: CDR1 SGDLS, CDR2 YYNGEE. Written as DNA, the CDR3 is TGTGCCAGCAGCGAAGGGGGGACTGGCTACACCTTC. Amino acid sequence: CASSEGGTGYTF.

The rearrangement links TRBV2 to TRBJ1-4; no definite D call. Germline CDR1 and CDR2: SNHLY and FYNNEI. The CDR3 is made up of 14 amino acids. The germline V and J ends were trimmed by 4 bases and 8 bases, with 14 bases remaining between them. CDR3 loop: CASSGLGKEEKLFF. CDR3 DNA sequence: TGTGCCAGCAGTGGATTAGGGAAGGAGGAAAAACTGTTTTTT.

This clonotype appeared a few times. The CDR3 DNA sequence: TGCAGTGCTAGAGTAAACACAGATACGCAGTATTTT. This encodes CSARVNTDTQYF. V and J are TRBV20-1 and TRBJ2-3; no clear D gene. Trimming stripped 1 base from V and 2 bases from J, with 4 bases between. Germline values: CDR1 DFQATT, CDR2 SNEGSKA (reference sequence). The CDR3 runs to 12 residues.

Ten or more counts support this clonotype. The rearrangement links TRBV2 to TRBJ1-4, with D possibly TRBD1 on 6 matching bases. The length of the CDR3 is 12 residues. Germline CDR1 SNHLY, CDR2 FYNNEI. V dropped 8 bases and J dropped 8 bases, with 12 bases sitting between them. CDR3 DNA: TGTGCCAGCCGTAAACAGGGCGAAAAACTGTTTTTT. It encodes CASRKQGEKLFF.

Concerning this clonotype itself: Germline and junction disagree at one end, which may indicate a read error. The V and J genes are TRBV7-9 and TRBJ1-6, with D perhaps TRBD1 (6 bases). Germline V CDR1 and CDR2: SEHNR, FQNEAQ (reference sequence). The CDR3 spans 16 residues. Written as DNA, the CDR3 is TGTGACAGCAGCCCCCCGGGACAAGACTATAATTCACCCCTCCACTTT. Residues: CDSSPPGQDYNSPLHF.

The chain links TRBV12-3 or TRBV12-4 to TRBJ1-2; 12 bases align to TRBD1. V gave up 4 bases and J gave up 3 bases; unmatched junction bases: 3. CDR3 length equals 15 residues. The CDR3 here is CASSYGTGGHYGYTF. Here the CDR3 DNA reads TGTGCCAGCAGTTATGGGACAGGGGGCCACTATGGCTACACCTTC.

This clonotype occurred a few times. The V and J genes are TRBV5-1 and TRBJ2-1; 9 nucleotides line up with TRBD1. Per germline, CDR1 SGHRS and CDR2 YFSETQ. Trimming took 0 bases from V and 14 from J; bases not matched to a gene: 9. The length of the CDR3 is 14 residues. CDR3 protein: CASSLASLGTGKFF. For the CDR3, the DNA is TGCGCCAGCAGCTTGGCCTCTTTAGGGACAGGGAAGTTCTTC.

This clonotype was seen repeatedly, ten times or more. The chain employs TRBV15 and TRBJ1-1; a possible D gene is TRBD1 (5 bases). CDR1 and CDR2 (germline): LNHNV, YYDKDF (reference sequence). The CDR3 has 15 amino acids. The V end was cut by 5 bases, the J end by 1 base, with 14 bases between. CDR3 protein: CATSPRARANTEAFF. As DNA, the CDR3 is TGTGCCACCAGCCCTCGGGCCAGGGCGAACACTGAAGCTTTCTTT. Full variable domain (outside the CDR3, taken from reference TRBV15 and TRBJ1-1): DAMVIQNPRYQVTQFGKPVTLSCSQTLNHNVMYWYQQKSSQAPKLLFHYYDKDFNNEADTPDNFQSRRPNTSFCFLDIRSPGLGDTAMYLCATSPRARANTEAFFGQGTRLTVV.

This clonotype was seen only a few times. This chain connects TRBV11-2 to TRBJ1-2; weak D call: TRBD1 (5 bases). V was cut by 0 bases and J by 7 bases, with 15 bases left in between. Looked up from germline, CDR1 is SGHAT and CDR2 is FQNNGV. The CDR3 extends over 15 amino acids. DNA of the CDR3: TGTGCCAGCAGCTTAGAAGGGACCGGGTGGTCTGGCTACACCTTC. It specifies CASSLEGTGWSGYTF.

This clonotype has more than one count but fewer than ten. The chain uses TRBV11-2 and TRBJ1-5, with a weak D call TRBD1 (6 bases). The germline V and J ends were trimmed by 0 bases and 7 bases, with 13 bases remaining between them. Germline CDR1 reads SGHAT; CDR2 reads FQNNGV. The CDR3 runs 15 residues. The CDR3 region has the DNA TGTGCCAGCAGCTTAGATCTCGGGGGCGGGCAGCCCCAGCATTTT. It codes for CASSLDLGGGQPQHF.

The rearrangement uses TRBV7-9 and TRBJ2-1; 10 nucleotides align to TRBD2. The CDR3 loop spans 17 amino acids. The germline V gene has CDR1 SEHNR and CDR2 FQNEAQ (reference sequence). Trimming cost V 1 base and J 8 bases; bases outside gene matches: 11. The CDR3 coding sequence is TGTGCCAGCAGCTTAGATTCTGCTAGCGGGGGTTGGTATGAGCAGTTCTTC. Amino acid sequence: CASSLDSASGGWYEQFF.

This clonotype was counted only a few times. The chain couples TRBV16 to TRBJ2-2; D is ambiguous. Germline V lookup: CDR1 KGHSY, CDR2 FQNENV. There are 15 residues in the CDR3. V was shortened by 1 base and J by 1 base, with 7 bases between the two germline ends. CDR3 DNA: TGTGCCAGCAGCCAATTGATACAGAACACCGGGGAGCTGTTTTTT. Amino acid sequence: CASSQLIQNTGELFF.

This clonotype appeared a few times. J is TRBJ1-5 and V is TRBV19; no firm D call. The CDR3 is 13 residues long. Germline V gene sequence: CDR1 LNHDA, CDR2 SQIVND (reference sequence). The V and J ends lost 8 bases and 5 bases respectively, with 13 bases between them. The CDR3 here is CASVGWWDQPQHF. The CDR3 DNA is TGTGCCAGTGTCGGATGGTGGGATCAGCCCCAGCATTTT.